The 20 T cell receptor beta chains below all came from one sample that was sequenced in a study of Ad26.COV2.S vaccination and SARS-CoV-2 variants. The treatment denotes: over 15 received Ad26.COV2.S at low or high dose, single or two shots; roughly 5 received placebo; per-sample allocation not given. The investigators took samples on day 63 after the first vaccine or placebo injection. Method: immunoSEQ multiplex PCR; TCRdb's copy keeps in-frame clones and lacks some. The repertoire holds around 380,000 clones, with approximately 86% as singletons. This material consisted of peripheral blood, taken in a trial of Ad26.COV2.S vaccine versus placebo. The receptors derive from a person between 18 and 65 years old who received the Ad26.COV2.S COVID-19 vaccine or a placebo.

The table lists this clone with a count of one. The chain uses TRBV5-5 and TRBJ2-2; D is perhaps TRBD1 (6 bases). Trimming shortened V by 4 bases and J by 2 bases, and 12 bases separated the two germline ends. Germline loops: CDR1 SGHKS, CDR2 YYEKEE (reference sequence). The CDR3 loop spans 15 amino acids. CDR3: CASSHRDTNTGELFF. The CDR3 nucleotides are TGTGCCAGCAGCCACCGGGACACCAACACCGGGGAGCTGTTTTTT.

This clone was counted once. This sequence joins TRBV6-5 and TRBJ1-4; 7 bases are shared with TRBD1. With 6 bases clipped from V and 7 bases from J, the junction kept 11 bases outside the gene matches. Germline V CDR1 and CDR2: MNHEY, SVGAGI. The CDR3 is made up of 15 amino acids. The CDR3 nucleotides are TGTGCCAGCAGCCGGCCCGGGACAGCGGGTGAAAAACTGTTTTTT. Its protein product is CASSRPGTAGEKLFF.

The chain employs TRBV9 and TRBJ2-2; 8 bases are shared with TRBD1. After removal of 0 bases from V and 6 bases from J, the junction contained 4 bases not matched to a gene. The CDR3 sequence is 15 residues long. Germline CDR1 SGDLS, CDR2 YYNGEE. CDR3 sequence: CASSVGSGGSGELFF. The CDR3, as DNA: TGTGCCAGCAGCGTAGGGTCAGGGGGCTCCGGGGAGCTGTTTTTT.

The chain combines TRBV10-2 with TRBJ1-4; no clear D. From germline, CDR1 is WSHSY and CDR2 SAAADI. The V end was cut by 5 bases, the J end by 4 bases, with 14 bases between. The CDR3 is 15 residues long. As DNA, the CDR3 is TGCGCCAGCAGTTCAACTGGGCTGATTAATGAAAAACTGTTTTTT. Translation: CASSSTGLINEKLFF.

As for this clone: Mismatch with germline at one junction end may stem from a read error. The chain uses TRBV7-7 and TRBJ1-5; D possibly corresponds to TRBD1 (6 bases). The CDR3 is 18 amino acids. The germline V gene encodes CDR1 SSHAT and CDR2 FNYEAQ (reference sequence). CDR3 DNA sequence: TGTGCTAGCAGCTCCTCGACAGGACCGGTCGGTAGCAATCAGCCCCAGCATTTT. Its protein product is CASSSSTGPVGSNQPQHF.

The chain links TRBV5-6 to TRBJ1-4; possible D gene TRBD1, 5 bases. The V gene's germline CDR1 is SGHDT and CDR2 YYEEEE. The V end lost 4 bases, the J end lost 8 bases, and 18 bases lay between the germline ends. The CDR3 has 15 amino acids. The CDR3 DNA follows: TGTGCCAGCAGCCAACAGAGAAGGGGAAAAGAAAAACTGTTTTTT. Protein product: CASSQQRRGKEKLFF.

Regarding this clone: The same CDR3 is also encoded by other DNA sequences in this sample. V is TRBV7-9 and J is TRBJ2-1; TRBD1 is a possible D gene (5 bases). V dropped 5 bases and J dropped 1 base, with 9 bases sitting between them. CDR1 is SEHNR, CDR2 FQNEAQ, per germline (reference sequence). The CDR3 covers 14 residues. CDR3 DNA: TGTGCCAGCAGCCCTACAGGATCCTACAATGAGCAGTTCTTC. It codes for CASSPTGSYNEQFF.

On this clone itself: Additional DNA sequences in this sample encode the identical CDR3. V usage is TRBV7-9 and J usage is TRBJ1-5; D not certain. Germline-derived CDR1 and CDR2 are SEHNR and FQNEAQ (reference sequence). The CDR3 is 12 amino acids. V lost 3 bases and J lost 3, with 3 bases in between. CDR3 loop: CASSLDNQPQHF. The DNA of the CDR3 is TGTGCCAGCAGCTTGGACAATCAGCCCCAGCATTTT.

The chain is built from TRBV3-1 (or the pseudogene TRBV3-2) and TRBJ2-2; 8 bases are a match to TRBD2. In germline, CDR1 is LGHDT, CDR2 YNNKEL (reference sequence). Losses at the gene ends were 4 bases for V and 5 bases for J; bases not matched to a gene: 3. CDR3 size: 14 residues. CDR3: CASSRGLATGELFF. Here the CDR3 DNA reads TGTGCCAGCAGCCGCGGACTAGCTACCGGGGAGCTGTTTTTT.

The chain combines TRBV2 with TRBJ2-5; tentatively, D is TRBD1 (6 bases). The CDR3 has 14 amino acids. Trimming removed 5 bases at V and 0 bases at J, with 10 bases between. Germline V gene lookup returns CDR1 SNHLY and CDR2 FYNNEI. The CDR3 nucleotides read TGTGCCAGCAGTCTACAGGGTTACCAAGAGACCCAGTACTTC. Translation: CASSLQGYQETQYF.

This sequence joins TRBV19 and TRBJ2-7, with a weak D call TRBD1 (6 bases). Germline V CDR1 and CDR2: LNHDA, SQIVND (reference sequence). The CDR3 spans 13 residues. Trimming took off 6 bases at V and 1 base at J, with 10 bases between the two ends. The CDR3 loop reads CASRQGPSYEQYF. CDR3 sequence (DNA): TGTGCCAGTAGACAGGGCCCTTCCTACGAGCAGTACTTC.

This chain joins TRBV10-3 and TRBJ1-1; no firm D call. Trimming removed 10 bases at V and 4 bases at J, with 13 bases between. The CDR3 runs to 12 residues. Per the germline V gene, CDR1 is ENHRY and CDR2 is SYGVKD. Here the CDR3 DNA reads TGTGCCACCCAGAGGGAGGGCACTGAAGCTTTCTTT. Protein product: CATQREGTEAFF.

The rearrangement links TRBV6-1 to TRBJ2-5; TRBD2 agrees at 12 bases. J gave up 2 bases and V 2 bases, and 15 bases lay outside the gene matches. CDR3 length: 20 residues. Germline assignment: CDR1 MNHNS and CDR2 SASEGT. The CDR3 coding sequence is TGTGCCAGCAGTGAACCCTACACCGCGTGGCTAGCGGGGGGGCAAGAGACCCAGTACTTC. Amino acid sequence: CASSEPYTAWLAGGQETQYF.

The J gene is TRBJ1-2, the V gene TRBV3-1 (or the pseudogene TRBV3-2); D call uncertain. The CDR3 has 13 residues. Germline CDR1 reads LGHDT; CDR2 reads YNNKEL (reference sequence). The V and J ends lost 0 bases and 8 bases respectively, with 10 bases between them. The CDR3 loop reads CASSQDMGRGYTF. The CDR3 DNA reads TGTGCCAGCAGCCAAGATATGGGCCGGGGCTACACCTTC.

The chain links TRBV7-9 to TRBJ2-7, with D possibly being TRBD2 (6 bases). The V end lost 5 bases, the J end lost 2 bases, and 19 bases lay between the germline ends. This CDR3 has 16 residues. Germline V gives CDR1 SEHNR, CDR2 FQNEAQ (reference sequence). CDR3 sequence reads: CASSPPRDWSAYEQYF. CDR3 in DNA: TGTGCCAGCAGCCCCCCTAGGGACTGGAGCGCCTACGAGCAGTACTTC.

J is TRBJ2-1 and V is TRBV4-1; 10 nucleotides agree with TRBD2. The CDR3 has 16 residues. Germline CDR1 MGHRA, CDR2 YSYEKL. J was trimmed by 0 bases and V by 3 bases; bases with no gene match: 2. The CDR3 protein is CASSQIAGGSYNEQFF. Written as DNA, the CDR3 is TGCGCCAGCAGCCAGATAGCGGGGGGCTCCTACAATGAGCAGTTCTTC.

The chain links TRBV27 to TRBJ2-5, with 8 bases identical to TRBD2. Germline CDR1 reads MNHEY; CDR2 reads SMNVEV (reference sequence). The J segment lost 4 bases and the V segment lost 4 bases, leaving 8 bases of the junction unmatched. This CDR3 region has 15 residues. This CDR3 reads CASSSIAGGGETQYF. CDR3 bases: TGTGCCAGCAGTTCAATCGCGGGGGGTGGAGAGACCCAGTACTTC.

The genes are TRBV14 and TRBJ2-7; D unresolved. Germline V gene sequence: CDR1 SGHDN, CDR2 FVKESK. The V and J ends lost 0 bases and 2 bases respectively, with 5 bases between them. The CDR3 has 13 residues. The CDR3 is CASSQDNAYEQYF. DNA for the CDR3: TGTGCCAGCAGCCAAGATAACGCCTACGAGCAGTACTTC.

The chain combines TRBV11-2 with TRBJ2-5; no reliable D call. This CDR3 comprises 13 residues. Trimming took 0 bases from V and 0 from J, leaving 2 bases between them. In germline, CDR1 is SGHAT, CDR2 FQNNGV. The CDR3 nucleotides are TGTGCCAGCAGCTTAGACAACCAAGAGACCCAGTACTTC. Its translation: CASSLDNQETQYF.

The chain carries TRBV5-1 and TRBJ2-1; a possible D gene is TRBD2 (5 bases). The CDR3 is 15 amino acids. Trimming took 1 base from V and 1 from J, leaving 9 bases between them. Germline V lookup: CDR1 SGHRS, CDR2 YFSETQ. The CDR3 spells CASSLRSGSYNEQFF. CDR3 DNA: TGCGCCAGCAGCTTGCGGTCGGGATCCTACAATGAGCAGTTCTTC.